Following are 24 T cell receptor beta chains from one sample sequenced in a study of blood T cell repertoires in COVID-19. The table came from immunoSEQ multiplex PCR; TCRdb's copy has only in-frame clones and leaves some out. The repertoire holds roughly 210,000 clones, with 80% to 90% as singletons. The sequencing input was peripheral blood. Source of these receptors: an elderly woman with COVID-19, enrolled during active disease.

The chain has TRBV6-5 and TRBJ1-1, with D perhaps matching TRBD1 (5 bases). V lost 10 bases and J lost 4, with 10 bases in between. The CDR3 is made up of 11 amino acids. The germline CDR1 and CDR2 sequences are MNHEY and SVGAGI. CDR3 bases: TGTGCCACCTCTAGGGGCACTGAAGCTTTCTTT. Translation gives CATSRGTEAFF.

The J gene is TRBJ1-3, the V gene TRBV7-9; possible D gene TRBD1, 5 bases. With 5 bases removed from V and 0 bases from J, the gap between germline ends came to 11 bases. This CDR3 spans 15 amino acids. CDR1 is SEHNR, CDR2 FQNEAQ, per germline (reference sequence). Here the CDR3 DNA reads TGTGCCAGCAGCCCTACAGGTTACTCTGGAAACACCATATATTTT. Residues: CASSPTGYSGNTIYF.

The V and J genes are TRBV28 and TRBJ1-6; 7 bases agree with TRBD1. After removal of 7 bases from V and 6 bases from J, the junction contained 12 bases not matched to a gene. Germline lookup yields CDR1 MDHEN and CDR2 SYDVKM. The CDR3 contains 16 residues. For the CDR3, the DNA is TGTGCCAGCAAACTGGGGACAGCGCCGAGTAATTCACCCCTCCACTTT. It yields the protein CASKLGTAPSNSPLHF.

This clone appeared a single time. The chain has TRBV6-5 and TRBJ2-1, with 9 bases fitting TRBD2. V dropped 9 bases and J dropped 10; count of bases not matched to a gene: 10. This CDR3 is 13 amino acids long. Germline CDR1 is MNHEY and CDR2 is SVGAGI. The CDR3 here is CASCQRGDREQFF. The CDR3 region has the DNA TGTGCCAGTTGCCAGCGGGGGGACCGGGAGCAGTTCTTC.

This clone was counted between two and nine times. The chain joins TRBV7-2 to TRBJ2-1, with TRBD1 matching 11 bases. V shed 5 bases, J shed 9 bases, and the junction held 9 bases outside the gene matches. The CDR3 has 15 residues. CDR1 SGHTA and CDR2 FQGNSA come from the germline V gene. Written as DNA, the CDR3 is TGTGCCAGCAGCGCGACCGGGACAGGGGGAGGTGAGCAGTTCTTC. Its protein is CASSATGTGGGEQFF.

The rearrangement links TRBV6-2 or TRBV6-3 to TRBJ2-1; TRBD2 is a possible D gene (7 bases). The V and J ends lost 6 bases and 3 bases respectively, with 18 bases between them. Per germline, CDR1 MNHEY and CDR2 SVGEGT. The CDR3 is 16 amino acids. The CDR3 nucleotides are TGTGCCAGCAGCCAACCTAGGGGGGGAATCTACAATGAGCAGTTCTTC. Its protein product is CASSQPRGGIYNEQFF.

J is TRBJ2-7 and V is TRBV6-5, with 8 bases identical to TRBD2. The V and J ends lost 8 bases and 2 bases, in that order; junction bases with no gene match: 5. The CDR3 consists of 13 residues. CDR1 MNHEY and CDR2 SVGAGI come from the germline V gene. CDR3 region: CASRRGGTYEQYV. The CDR3 coding sequence is TGTGCCAGCCGTCGGGGGGGAACCTACGAGCAGTACGTC.

This clone appeared once. The chain couples TRBV19 to TRBJ1-1, with a tentative D call TRBD1 (5 bases). The CDR3 consists of 13 residues. Germline V CDR1 and CDR2: LNHDA, SQIVND (reference sequence). With 5 bases removed from V and 3 bases from J, the gap between germline ends came to 10 bases. The CDR3 DNA is TGTGCCAGTAGTTTATGGGGCGACACTGAAGCTTTCTTT. It yields the protein CASSLWGDTEAFF.

This sequence joins TRBV7-9 and TRBJ1-4, with TRBD1 as a possible D gene (5 bases). Germline V gives CDR1 SEHNR, CDR2 FQNEAQ (reference sequence). The CDR3 contains 17 residues. The germline V and J ends were trimmed by 3 bases and 6 bases, with 20 bases remaining between them. The CDR3 reads CASSLRRVGLGDEKLFF. In DNA, the CDR3 is TGTGCCAGCAGCTTGCGGAGGGTGGGACTAGGTGATGAAAAACTGTTTTTT.

This rearrangement joins TRBV7-2 to TRBJ2-1, with 11 bases aligning to TRBD1. The CDR3 spans 18 residues. CDR1 is SGHTA, CDR2 FQGNSA, per germline. V was pared by 3 bases and J by 7 bases, with 14 bases of the junction left unmatched. The CDR3 DNA follows: TGTGCCAGCAGCTTCGGTCATACGACGGACAGGGGGCGGAATGAGCAGTTCTTC. Translated, it gives CASSFGHTTDRGRNEQFF.

The chain is built from TRBV5-1 and TRBJ2-3; 8 nucleotides line up with TRBD2. V was pared by 4 bases and J by 3 bases, with 7 bases of the junction left unmatched. The CDR3 spans 15 residues. Germline CDR1 is SGHRS and CDR2 is YFSETQ. CDR3 region: CASSLDAGGTDTQYF. In DNA form, the CDR3 reads TGCGCCAGCAGCCTGGACGCGGGGGGTACAGATACGCAGTATTTT.

The chain links TRBV4-2 to TRBJ2-1, with D possibly TRBD2 on 7 matching bases. The CDR3 has 21 amino acids. The V gene lost 0 bases and the J gene lost 0 bases, with 24 bases spanning the gap. Germline assignment: CDR1 LGHNA and CDR2 YNFKEQ. In nucleotides, the CDR3 is TGTGCCAGCAGCCAAGATATTGCGGGGGCCCGTTCCGTGGGCTCCTACAATGAGCAGTTCTTC. Amino acids: CASSQDIAGARSVGSYNEQFF.

V is TRBV11-2 and J is TRBJ2-2; D gene unclear. The CDR3 covers 12 residues. Germline CDR1 reads SGHAT; CDR2 reads FQNNGV. The V gene lost 4 bases and the J gene lost 5 bases, with 5 bases spanning the gap. CDR3 sequence reads: CASSSPTGELFF. For the CDR3, the DNA is TGTGCCAGCAGCTCCCCTACCGGGGAGCTGTTTTTT.

This chain links TRBV28 with TRBJ1-2, with D possibly TRBD1 on 6 matching bases. CDR3 size: 12 residues. Germline V CDR1 and CDR2: MDHEN, SYDVKM. V lost 5 bases and J 7 bases, leaving 11 bases between the germline ends. CDR3 loop: CASSRGGFGYTF. The CDR3 nucleotides are TGTGCCAGCAGTAGAGGGGGTTTTGGCTACACCTTC.

Written as DNA, the CDR3 is TGTGCCAGCAGCCTCGGGGTTATGAACACCGGGGAGCTGTTTTTT. Its translation: CASSLGVMNTGELFF. The chain carries TRBV7-6 and TRBJ2-2; D possibly corresponds to TRBD2 (5 bases). Germline CDR1 SGHVS, CDR2 FNYEAQ. The CDR3 runs 15 residues. V was clipped by 5 bases and J by 1 base, with 11 bases between them.

The chain links TRBV7-9 to TRBJ1-1; D is unresolved. In germline, CDR1 is SEHNR, CDR2 FQNEAQ (reference sequence). CDR3 length equals 12 residues. V lost 5 bases, J lost 6 bases, and 10 bases lay in between. In DNA form, the CDR3 reads TGTGCCAGCAGCCGTTTGTATGCTGAAGCTTTCTTT. It yields the protein CASSRLYAEAFF.

CDR3 protein: CASSLDSSYVGYTF. CDR3 nucleotide sequence: TGCGCCAGCAGCTTGGACAGCTCCTACGTGGGCTACACCTTC. J is TRBJ1-2 and V is TRBV5-1; no firm D call. The V gene lost 0 bases and the J gene lost 8 bases, with 14 bases spanning the gap. Germline V gives CDR1 SGHRS, CDR2 YFSETQ. The CDR3 has 14 residues.

The chain couples TRBV28 to TRBJ1-3, with 8 bases matching TRBD1. J was trimmed by 1 base and V by 11 bases; bases with no gene match: 7. The CDR3 is made up of 14 amino acids. In germline, CDR1 is MDHEN, CDR2 SYDVKM. The CDR3 region is CAHRGATSGNTIYF. Here the CDR3 DNA reads TGTGCCCACAGGGGGGCGACGTCTGGAAACACCATATATTTT.

The chain carries TRBV2 and TRBJ2-5; 11 bases line up with TRBD1. Trimming cost V 3 bases and J 9 bases; bases outside gene matches: 6. The germline gives CDR1 SNHLY, CDR2 FYNNEI. This CDR3 spans 14 amino acids. CDR3 nucleotide sequence: TGTGCCAGCAGTGAGTTGGGACAGGGGGACGCCCAGTACTTC. The encoded protein is CASSELGQGDAQYF.

This sequence joins TRBV11-1 and TRBJ2-3, with a tentative D call TRBD1 (6 bases). The CDR3 is made up of 16 amino acids. Germline loops: CDR1 SGHAT, CDR2 FQDESV (reference sequence). Trimming removed 0 bases from V and 2 bases from J, with 12 bases in between. This chain's CDR3 is CASSLALQGTTDTQYF. The CDR3, as DNA: TGTGCCAGCAGCTTAGCGCTCCAGGGGACCACAGATACGCAGTATTTT. The variable domain in full, with the rest retrieved from reference TRBV11-1 and TRBJ2-3, is EAEVAQSPRYKITEKSQAVAFWCDPISGHATLYWYRQILGQGPELLVQFQDESVVDDSQLPKDRFSAERLKGVDSTLKIQPAELGDSAMYLCASSLALQGTTDTQYFGPGTRLTVL.

The chain is built from TRBV5-3 and TRBJ1-1; the D is unclear. TRBV5-3 is flagged as an ORF with uncertain function. This CDR3 is 11 amino acids long. Trimming cost V 2 bases and J 8 bases, with 7 bases left between them. Written as DNA, the CDR3 is TGTGCCAGAAGCTTATTACGGGAAGCTTTCTTT. Residues: CARSLLREAFF.

The chain is built from TRBV6-5 and TRBJ1-6; TRBD1 aligns across 7 bases. J gave up 6 bases and V 4 bases, and 6 bases lay outside the gene matches. The CDR3 consists of 15 residues. CDR1 is MNHEY, CDR2 SVGAGI, per germline. CDR3 protein: CASSSSDRLNSPLHF. The CDR3 bases are TGTGCCAGCAGTTCGTCGGACAGGCTTAATTCACCCCTCCACTTT.

This chain links TRBV3-1 (or the pseudogene TRBV3-2) with TRBJ1-6, with a weak D call TRBD1 (6 bases). The germline V gene has CDR1 LGHDT and CDR2 YNNKEL (reference sequence). The CDR3 extends over 17 amino acids. Deletions cut 2 bases from V and 7 bases from J, with 18 bases between. The CDR3 bases are TGTGCCAGCAGCCAAACTCCGGGACACCAAGGGAATTCACCCCTCCACTTT. Its translation is CASSQTPGHQGNSPLHF.

This chain connects TRBV18 to TRBJ2-7, with D perhaps TRBD1 (6 bases). V was clipped by 8 bases and J by 7 bases, with 18 bases between them. The germline V gene has CDR1 KGHSH and CDR2 LQKENI. The CDR3 spans 13 residues. The CDR3 loop is CASQDSYLREQYF. The CDR3, as DNA: TGTGCCAGCCAGGACAGCTATCTACGAGAGCAGTACTTC.